This T cell receptor (beta chain) is drawn from a study of OX40 agonist ivuxolimab in advanced cancers. Looking at the study overall: Ivuxolimab was a fully human IgG2 agonistic monoclonal antibody targeting the costimulatory receptor OX40 (CD134). Partial responses were achieved by three dose-escalation patients, of whom one had hepatocellular carcinoma and two had cutaneous melanoma. Among the roughly 54 dose-escalation patients, around 19 had hepatocellular carcinoma, approximately 15 melanoma, 9 renal cell carcinoma and 9 head and neck cancer. The monotherapy dose-escalation portion (N of about 50 patients) of the phase I ivuxolimab trial is reported in the paper. The point of sequencing TCRbeta in the periphery was to test whether ivuxolimab changed TCR sequence diversity and drove clonal T-cell expansion. Prior anti-PD-1, anti-PD-L1 or anti-CTLA-4 therapy was permitted, and checkpoint inhibitors had been received by 40% to 50% of dose-escalation patients. The dose-escalation cohort was roughly 83% male with a mean age of around 64 years, ranging from about 20 to 80. Intravenous ivuxolimab was administered to patients every 2 weeks at six dose levels: 0.01, 0.1, 0.3, 1.5, 3 and 10 mg/kg.

As to this clone: There is no known antigen for this receptor. No clone much larger than this one lies a single base away; base qualities are absent.

Sequences SGHDT (CDR1) and YYEEEE (CDR2) are obtained from the germline V gene. Its CDR3 holds 14 amino acids, cysteine through phenylalanine. Here the CDR3 DNA is all that survives: 42 bases in frame from base 1. Here V drops 5 bases and J drops 5 bases, and the junction holds 4 bases not matched to any gene. The trial excluded patients who had a history of autoimmune disease or who were on systemic immunosuppression. In every dose cohort, peripheral blood was drawn for TCR sequencing at baseline, cycle 4 day 1, and cycle 7 day 1. Samples came from an open-label, multicenter, first-in-human phase I dose-escalation trial of ivuxolimab. Adults with locally advanced or metastatic melanoma, renal cell, hepatocellular, or head and neck squamous cell carcinoma were enrolled in the trial. CD4+ and CD8+ T cells were sorted separately from peripheral blood before TCR sequencing. To sequence the TCRbeta CDR3 region, genomic DNA was isolated from the sorted cells. The immunoSEQ Assay was used for sequencing of TCRbeta CDR3 regions. In its TCRdb copy, this immuneACCESS table keeps in-frame sequences only and misses some clones. Where compared with another copy, unresolved V genes explain less than half of these, and the others have no known cause. Within this sample are tens of thousands of clones, with roughly 90% of them counted one time only. The leading ten clones occupy 4.5% to 5.5% of the sample.

Overall study outcomes, separate from this receptor: In the 0.1-3.0 mg/kg groups, partial responders had among the lowest normalized peripheral clonal expansion, particularly in CD8+ T cells. Low levels of normalized T-cell clonal expansion were also seen in some patients who did not respond. After ivuxolimab, CD8+ T cells had more expanded clones than CD4+ T cells on average. Which antigens the clonally expanded peripheral T cells were specific for was not determined. At doses of 0.1 to 3.0 mg/kg, clonal expansion of both CD4+ and CD8+ T cells in blood was seen between baseline and week 6.

The sequence links TRBV5-6 to TRBJ2-5, with 12 junctional bases fitting TRBD1. The material was CD4+ or CD8+ T cells sorted from blood, obtained in a trial of the OX40 agonist ivuxolimab. This TCR derives from an adult with an advanced solid tumor such as melanoma, head and neck, liver or kidney cancer. At the DNA level, the sequence is TGTGCCAGCAGGGGGACAGGGGGCAAGGAGACCCAGTACTTC. This gives the protein CASRGTGGKETQYF.